This TCR beta chain was obtained from a study of a mutant IDH1 vaccine in newly diagnosed glioma. The overall study: Males made up approximately 62% and females roughly 40% of treated patients, whose mean age was approximately 43 years. Most patients had radiochemotherapy with temozolomide before enrollment; others had one alone. The study, taken as a whole, reports: There were vaccine-induced immune responses in 85% to 95% of the patients.

Time point described: baseline, week 1 (first vaccination visit). The sample's treatment: pre-vaccination baseline after standard-of-care therapy. New astrocytomas of WHO grade 3 or 4 that were IDH1-mutant and ATRX-lost were found in the donors. As regards this clone: What it recognizes is unknown.

The assay was immunoSEQ multiplex PCR, and TCRdb's table has in-frame clones only and misses some. The repertoire holds approximately 67,000 clones, with around 82% as singletons. Germline V gene sequence: CDR1 SEHNR, CDR2 FQNEAQ (reference sequence). The CDR3 covers 13 residues. The sample consisted of peripheral blood mononuclear cells (PBMCs), taken from a glioma patient treated with radiotherapy, temozolomide or both. The V gene is TRBV7-9, the J gene TRBJ2-5; D possibly uses TRBD1 or TRBD2 (6 bases each). TRBJ2-7 explains the end of the DNA better; the J call may be wrong. The origin of this receptor is a woman under 30 with glioma. Some clones in this sample may be carry-over from other donors' samples. CDR3: CASSSPGATEQYF. The CDR3 DNA follows: TGTGCCAGCAGCTCCCCGGGGGCGACCGAGCAGTACTTC.